This T cell receptor beta chain was profiled in a study of blood T cell repertoires in COVID-19. About the research overall: Acute and convalescent COVID-19 samples came from the United States, Italy and Spain.

The V and J ends lost 3 bases and 3 bases, in that order; junction bases with no gene match: 4. The CDR3 loop spans 14 amino acids. Germline assignment: CDR1 SGHRS and CDR2 YFSETQ. The repertoire was sequenced with immunoSEQ multiplex PCR; TCRdb's copy has only in-frame clones and lacks some. Of approximately 140,000 clones in the sample, 84% were seen once. This chain uses TRBV5-1 with TRBJ2-3; 7 bases fit TRBD1. This TCR came from a woman in her forties or fifties with acute COVID-19. Sequencing used PBMCs or T cells enriched from blood (not recorded which). Written as DNA, the CDR3 is TGCGCCAGCAGCTGGCGACAGGGTACAGATACGCAGTATTTT. It codes for CASSWRQGTDTQYF. Combining the CDR3 with reference TRBV5-1 and TRBJ2-3 gives the whole variable domain KAGVTQTPRYLIKTRGQQVTLSCSPISGHRSVSWYQQTPGQGLQFLFEYFSETQRNKGNFPGRFSGRQFSNSRSEMNVSTLELGDSALYLCASSWRQGTDTQYFGPGTRLTVL.